The clone carrying this TCR beta chain was counted only a few times. The sample belongs to a study of T-cell memory formation after mild COVID-19. TCRdb fed the 5' RACE reads into MiXCR, producing one record per CDR3 protein. The sample gives a few hundred thousand distinct CDR3 sequences, around 27% of which show up once; roughly 13% is in the top ten. With 0 bases clipped from V and 5 bases from J, the junction kept 10 bases outside the gene matches. Germline CDR1 and CDR2: DFQATT and SNEGSKA (reference sequence). The CDR3 length is 16 residues. This chain links TRBV20-1 with TRBJ1-1; 9 bases align to TRBD1. The source of this sequence is an adult woman who had mild COVID-19 (a few samples of this study predate the infection). Cell type and time point are not known. Sequencing was done on a sample of PBMCs or a T cell subset sorted from them (not recorded which). This CDR3 reads CSARDDRGKWGTEAFF. The CDR3 nucleotides are TGCAGTGCTAGAGACGACAGGGGGAAGTGGGGTACTGAAGCTTTCTTT.